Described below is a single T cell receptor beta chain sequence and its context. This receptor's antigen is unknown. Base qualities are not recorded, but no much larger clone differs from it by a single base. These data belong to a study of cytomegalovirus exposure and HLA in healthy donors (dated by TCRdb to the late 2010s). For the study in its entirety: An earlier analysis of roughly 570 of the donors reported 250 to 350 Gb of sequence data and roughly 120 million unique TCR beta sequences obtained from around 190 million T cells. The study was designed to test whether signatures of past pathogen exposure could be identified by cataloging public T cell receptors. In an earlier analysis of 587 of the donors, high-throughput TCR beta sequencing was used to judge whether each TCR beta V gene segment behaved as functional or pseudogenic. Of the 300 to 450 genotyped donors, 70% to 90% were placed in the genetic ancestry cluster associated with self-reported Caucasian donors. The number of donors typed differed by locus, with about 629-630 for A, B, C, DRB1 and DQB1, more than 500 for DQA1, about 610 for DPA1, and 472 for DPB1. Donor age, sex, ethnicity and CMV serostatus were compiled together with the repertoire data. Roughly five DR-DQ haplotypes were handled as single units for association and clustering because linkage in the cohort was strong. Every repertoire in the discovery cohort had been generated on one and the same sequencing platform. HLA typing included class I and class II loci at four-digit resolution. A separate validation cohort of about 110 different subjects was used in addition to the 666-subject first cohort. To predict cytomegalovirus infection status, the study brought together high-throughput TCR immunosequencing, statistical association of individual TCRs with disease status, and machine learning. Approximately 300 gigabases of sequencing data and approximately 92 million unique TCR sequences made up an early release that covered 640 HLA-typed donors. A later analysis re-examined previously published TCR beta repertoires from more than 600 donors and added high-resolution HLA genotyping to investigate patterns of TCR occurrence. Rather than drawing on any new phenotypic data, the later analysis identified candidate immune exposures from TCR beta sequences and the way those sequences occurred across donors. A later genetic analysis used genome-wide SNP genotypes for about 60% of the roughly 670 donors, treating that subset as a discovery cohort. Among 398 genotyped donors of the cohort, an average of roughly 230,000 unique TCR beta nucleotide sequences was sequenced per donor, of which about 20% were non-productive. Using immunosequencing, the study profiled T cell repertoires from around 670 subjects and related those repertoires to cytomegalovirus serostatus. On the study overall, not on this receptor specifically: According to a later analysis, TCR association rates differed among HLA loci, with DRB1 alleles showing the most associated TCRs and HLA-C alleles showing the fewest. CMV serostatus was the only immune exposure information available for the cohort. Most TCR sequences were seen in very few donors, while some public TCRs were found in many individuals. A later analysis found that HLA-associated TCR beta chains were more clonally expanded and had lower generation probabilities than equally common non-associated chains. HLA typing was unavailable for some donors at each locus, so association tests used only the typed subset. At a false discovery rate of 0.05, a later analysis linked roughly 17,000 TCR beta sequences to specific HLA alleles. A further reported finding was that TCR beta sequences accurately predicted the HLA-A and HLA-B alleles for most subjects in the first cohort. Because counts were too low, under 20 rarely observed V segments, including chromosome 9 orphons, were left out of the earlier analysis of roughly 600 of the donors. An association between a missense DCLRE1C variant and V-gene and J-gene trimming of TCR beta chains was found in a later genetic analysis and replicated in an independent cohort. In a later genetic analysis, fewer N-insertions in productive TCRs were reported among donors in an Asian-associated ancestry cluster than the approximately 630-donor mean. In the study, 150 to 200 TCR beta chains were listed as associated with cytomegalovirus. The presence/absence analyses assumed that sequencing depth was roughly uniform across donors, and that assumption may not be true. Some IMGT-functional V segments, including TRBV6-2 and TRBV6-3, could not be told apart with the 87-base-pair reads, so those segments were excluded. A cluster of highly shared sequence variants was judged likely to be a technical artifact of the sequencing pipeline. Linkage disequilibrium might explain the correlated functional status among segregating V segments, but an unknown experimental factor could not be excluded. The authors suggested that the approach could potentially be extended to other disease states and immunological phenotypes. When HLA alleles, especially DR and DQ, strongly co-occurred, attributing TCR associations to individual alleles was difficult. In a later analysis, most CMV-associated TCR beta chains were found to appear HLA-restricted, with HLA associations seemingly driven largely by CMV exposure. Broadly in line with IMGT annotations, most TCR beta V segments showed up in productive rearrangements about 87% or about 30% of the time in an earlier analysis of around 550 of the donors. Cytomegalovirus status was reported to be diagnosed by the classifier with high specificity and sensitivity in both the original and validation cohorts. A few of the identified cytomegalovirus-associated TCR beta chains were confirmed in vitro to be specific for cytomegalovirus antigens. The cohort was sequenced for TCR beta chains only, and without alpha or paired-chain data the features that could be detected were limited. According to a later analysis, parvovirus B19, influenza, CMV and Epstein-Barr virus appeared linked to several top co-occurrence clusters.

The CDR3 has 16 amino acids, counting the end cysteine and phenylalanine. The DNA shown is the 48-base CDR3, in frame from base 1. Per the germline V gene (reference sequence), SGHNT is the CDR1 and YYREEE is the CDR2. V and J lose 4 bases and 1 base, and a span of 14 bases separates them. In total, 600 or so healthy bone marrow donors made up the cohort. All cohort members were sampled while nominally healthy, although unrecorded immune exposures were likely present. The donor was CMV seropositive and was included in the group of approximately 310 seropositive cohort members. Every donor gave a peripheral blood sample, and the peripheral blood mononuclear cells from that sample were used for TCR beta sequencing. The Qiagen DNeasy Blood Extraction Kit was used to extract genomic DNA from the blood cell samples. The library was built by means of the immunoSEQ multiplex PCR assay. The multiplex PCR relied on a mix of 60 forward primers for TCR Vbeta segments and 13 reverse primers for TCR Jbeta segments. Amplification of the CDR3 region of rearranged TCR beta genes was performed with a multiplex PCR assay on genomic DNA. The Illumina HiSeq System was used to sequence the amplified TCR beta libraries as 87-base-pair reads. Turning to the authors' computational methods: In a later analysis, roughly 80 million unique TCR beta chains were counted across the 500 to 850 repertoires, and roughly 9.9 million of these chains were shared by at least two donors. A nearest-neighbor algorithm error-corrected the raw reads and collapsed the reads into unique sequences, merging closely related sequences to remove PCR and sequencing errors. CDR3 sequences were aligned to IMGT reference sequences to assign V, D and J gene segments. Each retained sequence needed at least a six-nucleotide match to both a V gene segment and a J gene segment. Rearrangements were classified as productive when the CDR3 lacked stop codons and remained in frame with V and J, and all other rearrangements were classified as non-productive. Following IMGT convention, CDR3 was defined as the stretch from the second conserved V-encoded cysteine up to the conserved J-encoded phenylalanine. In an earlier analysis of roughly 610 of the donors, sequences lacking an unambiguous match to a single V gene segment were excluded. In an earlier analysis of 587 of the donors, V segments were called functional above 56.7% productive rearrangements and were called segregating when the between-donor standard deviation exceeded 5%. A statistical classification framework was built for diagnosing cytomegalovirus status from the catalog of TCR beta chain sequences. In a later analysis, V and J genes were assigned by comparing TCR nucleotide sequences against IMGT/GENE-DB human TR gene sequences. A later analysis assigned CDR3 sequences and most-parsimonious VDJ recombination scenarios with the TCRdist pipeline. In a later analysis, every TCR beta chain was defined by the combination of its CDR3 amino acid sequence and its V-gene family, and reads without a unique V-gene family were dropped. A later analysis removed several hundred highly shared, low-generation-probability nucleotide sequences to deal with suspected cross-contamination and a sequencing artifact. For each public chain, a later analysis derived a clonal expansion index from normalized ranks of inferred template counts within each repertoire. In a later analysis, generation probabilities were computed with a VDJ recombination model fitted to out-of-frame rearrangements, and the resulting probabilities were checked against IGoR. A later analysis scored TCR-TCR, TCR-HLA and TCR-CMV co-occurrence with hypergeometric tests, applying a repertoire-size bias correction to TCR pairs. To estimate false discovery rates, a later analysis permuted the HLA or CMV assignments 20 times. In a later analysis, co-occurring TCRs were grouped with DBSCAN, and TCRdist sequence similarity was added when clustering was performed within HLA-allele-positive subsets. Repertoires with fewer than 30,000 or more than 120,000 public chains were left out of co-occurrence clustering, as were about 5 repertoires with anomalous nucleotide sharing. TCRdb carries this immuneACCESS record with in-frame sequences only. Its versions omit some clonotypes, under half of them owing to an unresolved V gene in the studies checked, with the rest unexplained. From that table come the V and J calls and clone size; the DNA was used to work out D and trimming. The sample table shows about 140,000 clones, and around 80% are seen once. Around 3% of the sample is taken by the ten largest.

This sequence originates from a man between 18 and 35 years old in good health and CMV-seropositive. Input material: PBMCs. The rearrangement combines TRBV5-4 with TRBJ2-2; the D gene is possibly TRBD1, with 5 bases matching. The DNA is TGTGCCAGCAGCCCGTCGACAGAGTTGAACACCGGGGAGCTGTTTTTT. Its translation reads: CASSPSTELNTGELFF.